These T cell receptor beta chains were read from a single sample in a study of shared clonotypes between healthy human individuals. Repertoires were generated with immunoSEQ multiplex PCR, while TCRdb's copy carries only in-frame clones and drops some. This table has 2 million to 2.5 million clones, 85% to 95% appearing once. The sample taken for sequencing was naive CD4+ T cells from PBMCs. These receptors were obtained from a man between 18 and 29 years old in good health. Some clones in this sample may be carry-over from other donors' samples. The CDR3 runs from the conserved cysteine through the conserved F or W. The order of the fields is J gene, V gene, clone size, D gene, CDR3 protein, CDR3 DNA. A D gene is named only where the DNA matches it firmly. Only part of the rows carry a size: once, few, many, or a class if the clone is expanded.

>TRBJ2-2|TRBV2|.|.
CASSASVLVRELFF
TGTGCCAGCAGTGCTAGCGTTCTCGTCCGGGAGCTGTTTTTT
>TRBJ1-3|TRBV7-9|.|TRBD1
CASLFRGAGNTIYF
TGTGCCAGCCTCTTCAGGGGGGCCGGAAACACCATATATTTT
>TRBJ2-5|TRBV12-5|.|TRBD2
CASGVAGVETQYF
TGTGCTAGTGGAGTAGCGGGAGTGGAGACCCAGTACTTC
>TRBJ1-3|TRBV29-1|.|.
CSVEERQLGNTIYF
TGCAGCGTTGAAGAACGACAGCTAGGAAACACCATATATTTT
>TRBJ1-1|TRBV28|.|TRBD1
CASSLNRGDTEAFF
TGTGCCAGCAGTCTGAACAGGGGGGACACTGAAGCTTTCTTT
>TRBJ2-3|TRBV2|.|TRBD2
CASSTSGSETDTQYF
TGTGCCAGCAGTACTAGCGGGAGTGAAACAGATACGCAGTATTTT
>TRBJ2-1|TRBV9|.|.
CASSVVGSGNEQFF
TGTGCCAGCAGCGTAGTGGGGTCGGGCAATGAGCAGTTCTTC
>TRBJ2-5|TRBV2|.|.
CASSEDSWRETQYF
TGTGCCAGCAGTGAGGACAGTTGGCGAGAGACCCAGTACTTC
>TRBJ2-5|TRBV5-1|.|TRBD1
CASSADRGETQYF
TGCGCCAGCAGCGCCGACAGGGGAGAGACCCAGTACTTC
>TRBJ2-3|TRBV13|once|.
CASSYPPTDTQYF
TGTGCCAGCAGCTACCCACCAACAGATACGCAGTATTTT
>TRBJ2-1|TRBV7-2|.|.
CASSLGLGGNEQFF
TGTGCCAGCAGCTTAGGACTAGGGGGCAATGAGCAGTTCTTC
>TRBJ1-6|TRBV6-6|.|TRBD1
CASQRQGWNSPLHF
TGTGCCAGCCAAAGACAGGGTTGGAATTCACCCCTCCACTTT
>TRBJ2-2|TRBV30|.|.
CAWTRTGILNTGELFF
TGTGCCTGGACTCGGACTGGAATTTTGAACACCGGGGAGCTGTTTTTT
>TRBJ1-4|TRBV7-9|.|.
CASSLRRGTNEKLFF
TGTGCCAGCAGCTTAAGAAGGGGAACTAATGAAAAACTGTTTTTT
>TRBJ2-3|TRBV4-1|.|TRBD2
CASSQGVSGRTDTQYF
TGCGCCAGCAGCCAAGGGGTGAGCGGGAGGACAGATACGCAGTATTTT
>TRBJ1-5|TRBV19|few|.
CASSVWSNQPQHF
TGTGCCAGTAGCGTCTGGTCTAATCAGCCCCAGCATTTT
>TRBJ2-5|TRBV2|.|.
CASSEAPGETQYF
TGTGCCAGCAGTGAAGCGCCGGGTGAGACCCAGTACTTC
>TRBJ1-1|TRBV15|.|.
CATSRGGGANTEAFF
TGTGCCACCAGCAGGGGGGGAGGGGCGAACACTGAAGCTTTCTTT
>TRBJ2-1|TRBV6-1|.|.
CASSELLASRPNNEQFF
TGTGCCAGCAGTGAACTGTTAGCGTCCCGCCCCAACAATGAGCAGTTCTTC
>TRBJ2-3|TRBV9|.|TRBD1
CASSVAGEVRGRADTQYF
TGTGCCAGCAGCGTAGCTGGGGAGGTCAGGGGGCGGGCAGATACGCAGTATTTT
>TRBJ2-1|TRBV30|.|TRBD2
CAWGLKRGMGGNEQFF
TGTGCCTGGGGACTGAAGCGGGGAATGGGCGGCAATGAGCAGTTCTTC
>TRBJ1-5|TRBV2|.|.
CASSGLSGSRSNQPQHF
TGTGCCAGCAGTGGCCTCTCCGGGAGTCGGAGCAATCAGCCCCAGCATTTT
>TRBJ1-4|TRBV7-2|.|.
CASSPQASINEKLFF
TGTGCCAGCAGCCCCCAGGCTTCTATTAATGAAAAACTGTTTTTT
>TRBJ2-1|TRBV21-1|.|.
CASSKAGTRHEQFF
TGTGCCAGCAGCAAAGCCGGGACACGGCATGAGCAGTTCTTC
>TRBJ1-1|TRBV6-6|.|.
CASDATGEANTEAFF
TGTGCCAGCGACGCTACCGGGGAGGCGAACACTGAAGCTTTCTTT
>TRBJ1-1|TRBV27|.|TRBD1
CASSPAPRTGLGMNTEAFF
TGTGCCAGCAGTCCCGCCCCACGGACAGGGCTGGGAATGAACACTGAAGCTTTCTTT
>TRBJ2-5|TRBV18|.|.
CASSPDEETQYF
TGTGCCAGCTCACCAGATGAAGAGACCCAGTACTTC
>TRBJ1-4|TRBV7-2|.|.
CASSLARATNEKLFF
TGTGCCAGCAGCTTAGCCAGGGCAACTAATGAAAAACTGTTTTTT
>TRBJ1-3|TRBV18|.|TRBD1
CASSPATGGFGNTIYF
TGTGCCAGCTCACCGGCGACAGGGGGTTTTGGAAACACCATATATTTT
>TRBJ1-1|TRBV25-1|.|.
CASGPRNTEAFF
TGTGCCAGCGGCCCTAGGAACACTGAAGCTTTCTTT
>TRBJ2-1|TRBV5-8|.|TRBD2
CASSLVTSGAYNEQFF
TGTGCCAGCAGCTTGGTGACTAGCGGTGCCTACAATGAGCAGTTCTTC
>TRBJ2-5|TRBV18|.|.
CASSPTALETQYF
TGTGCCAGCTCACCTACGGCGTTAGAGACCCAGTACTTC
>TRBJ1-5|TRBV5-8|.|.
CASSLGPKKPQHF
TGTGCCAGCAGCCTGGGACCTAAAAAACCCCAGCATTTT
>TRBJ2-1|TRBV19|.|TRBD2
CASSPRGVSYNEQFF
TGTGCCAGTAGTCCACGGGGGGTTTCCTACAATGAGCAGTTCTTC
>TRBJ2-7|TRBV28|once|TRBD1
CASSSYPQGVLTYEQYF
TGTGCCAGCAGTTCCTACCCACAGGGGGTCCTCACCTACGAGCAGTACTTC
>TRBJ2-1|TRBV5-1|.|TRBD2
CASSMGTSGRSYNEQFF
TGCGCCAGCAGCATGGGGACTAGCGGGAGATCCTACAATGAGCAGTTCTTC
>TRBJ2-7|TRBV9|.|.
CASSPRDSSYEQYF
TGTGCCAGCAGCCCCCGGGACTCCAGCTACGAGCAGTACTTC
>TRBJ2-7|TRBV6-1|.|.
CASSDPGIHLYEQYF
TGTGCCAGCAGTGACCCCGGGATCCATCTCTACGAGCAGTACTTC
>TRBJ1-2|TRBV2|.|.
CASSEEGLGYGYTF
TGTGCCAGCAGTGAAGAAGGGTTGGGATATGGCTACACCTTC
>TRBJ1-2|TRBV28|.|.
CASSDTDGTDYNYGYTF
TGTGCCAGCAGTGACACCGATGGGACGGATTATAACTATGGCTACACCTTC
>TRBJ2-1|TRBV19|.|.
CASTPPSSYNEQFF
TGTGCCAGTACCCCCCCAAGCTCCTACAATGAGCAGTTCTTC
>TRBJ2-5|TRBV9|.|.
CASSVAGRSQETQYF
TGTGCCAGCAGCGTAGCGGGGCGGAGCCAAGAGACCCAGTACTTC
>TRBJ1-1|TRBV18|.|.
CASSDTGPPNTEAFF
TGTGCCAGCTCAGATACAGGGCCCCCGAACACTGAAGCTTTCTTT
>TRBJ1-4|TRBV15|.|.
CATSRGPPRDNEKLFF
TGTGCCACCAGCAGAGGTCCGCCCCGGGATAATGAAAAACTGTTTTTT
>TRBJ2-7|TRBV2|.|.
CASSGGLRTNEQYF
TGTGCCAGCAGTGGAGGGCTCCGGACGAACGAGCAGTACTTC
>TRBJ2-6|TRBV28|.|TRBD2
CASSLRGGPGANVLTF
TGTGCCAGCAGTTTAAGGGGAGGGCCTGGGGCCAACGTCCTGACTTTC
>TRBJ2-1|TRBV2|.|TRBD2
CAIRGGSGAYNEQFF
TGTGCCATCCGAGGGGGTAGCGGGGCCTACAATGAGCAGTTCTTC
>TRBJ1-1|TRBV4-2|.|TRBD1
CASSQGDRGTEAFF
TGTGCCAGCAGCCAAGGGGACAGGGGCACTGAAGCTTTCTTT
>TRBJ2-4|TRBV7-2|.|.
CASSYRERAKNIQYF
TGTGCCAGCAGCTACCGTGAGCGGGCCAAAAACATTCAGTACTTC
>TRBJ2-2|TRBV25-1|once|.
CASSESPPRMGGELFF
TGTGCCAGCAGTGAATCCCCCCCGCGGATGGGCGGGGAGCTGTTTTTT
>TRBJ2-2|TRBV27|.|.
CASSVTSQTGELFF
TGTGCCAGCAGCGTAACCAGCCAGACCGGGGAGCTGTTTTTT
>TRBJ2-5|TRBV5-1|.|.
CASSLGLGEGETQYF
TGCGCCAGCAGCTTGGGTCTAGGAGAGGGAGAGACCCAGTACTTC
>TRBJ2-1|TRBV9|.|.
CASSQGRWYNEQFF
TGTGCCAGCAGCCAGGGCAGGTGGTACAATGAGCAGTTCTTC